The T cell receptor (gamma chain) under discussion was sequenced for a study of intestinal T cells in coeliac disease (dated by TCRdb to about 2020). About the full investigation: In the TRG cohort, coeliac patients were much younger than controls, with a mean age of roughly 15 years compared with approximately 55 years. The TCR-delta (TRD) cohort included duodenal biopsies from approximately 11 coeliac disease patients and approximately 11 non-coeliac controls. Duodenal biopsies from a few dozen coeliac disease patients and around 22 non-coeliac controls made up a second, larger TCR-gamma (TRG) cohort. What the work shows at the level of the full study, not this receptor alone: Age was significantly different between the coeliac and control groups, but splitting the analysis by age did not give a significant classification. In training, clustering based on TRD kmers put all 20 or so biopsies in the right class, and the reported leave-one-out accuracy was 91%. It was not possible to tell repeated CDR3 amino acid sequences apart from PCR duplicates. Of roughly 54 biopsies, roughly 50 (roughly 94%) were correctly classified by TRG clustering, which had a reported leave-one-out accuracy of approximately 87%. FFPE-derived DNA was found to be relatively degraded, and loss of a proportion of TCR sequences in each sample was likely caused by this degradation.

Trimming accounts for 1 base at V and 9 bases at J, while the number of junction bases matched to no gene is 9. Based on the germline V gene, the CDR1 and CDR2 sequences are EGSNGY and YDSYNSKV. Taken from cysteine to phenylalanine, the CDR3 has 13 residues. This entry keeps only the CDR3 DNA: 39 bases, framed from base 1. About this clone: Its antigen target is currently unknown. Base qualities are not provided; no much larger clone lies one nucleotide away.

For each case, genomic DNA was isolated from ten 5-um FFPE scrolls with the QIAamp DNA FFPE tissue kit. Classification of coeliac disease based on the TCR repertoire was tested using fully anonymised formalin-fixed paraffin-embedded duodenal biopsies that were surplus to diagnostic needs. The receptor library was made with multiplex PCR. The data were produced on an Ion Torrent PGM. The LymphoTrack kit, which has primers carrying Illumina adapters, was used to amplify TRG repertoires from roughly 200 ng of biopsy DNA. TRG amplicons were cleaned up with AMPure XP beads, measured on a 2100 Bioanalyzer, and combined in equimolar amounts. TRG libraries were sequenced on an Ion PGM instrument. Turning to the authors' computational methods: Reads in which more than 10% of nucleotides fell below the per-patient third-quartile quality score were removed with FastX. Reads were aligned with IMGT/HighV-QUEST to assign V, D and J genes, identify CDR3 regions and assess functionality. After the sequences were translated into amino acids, every sequence predicted to be non-functional was thrown out. CDR3s were broken into kmers both with and without positional annotation, kmer frequencies were analysed by PCA, and samples were clustered using each of the 1023 combinations of PCs 1-10. Classification was validated by leave-one-out cross-validation, in which parameters were re-optimised on the remaining samples each time. Shannon diversity was calculated using the vegan R package from repeated random subsamples equal to the lowest read count. Clones were re-identified by TCRdb from the public reads with CATT, and rows with the same DNA were merged. The V and J calls come from TCRdb's annotation, not from the publication. This sample holds roughly 2,400 gamma-chain clones; 40% to 55% were observed only once. In total, the top ten clones hold around 4.5% of the sample.

The TCR was taken from a human donor with celiac disease. Specimen: a duodenal biopsy. The sequence links TRGV2 to TRGJ1 or TRGJ2. The nucleotides are TGTGCCACCTGGGACGGCCCGCGAGGTAAGAAACTCTTT. This encodes CATWDGPRGKKLF.